This T cell receptor (beta chain) appears in the sequencing data of a study of blood T cell repertoires in COVID-19 (dated by TCRdb to 2020 to 2022). In terms of the full investigation: Samples covering the acute and convalescent phases of COVID-19 were provided by collaborators in the United States, Italy and Spain. Sample metadata almost always included a de-identified subject ID, COVID-19 status, age in years and sex. The material from the prospective study consisted of cDNA or gDNA derived from T cells, B-cell-depleted T cells, or PBMCs. Samples were obtained from the ongoing ImmuneRACE study (first 160 participants) and from about 1,300 subjects provided by 6 global collaborators. Where available, HLA class I and class II types were obtained from metadata supplied by the sample provider rather than from assay-based typing. A freely available public database, intended as a resource for researchers studying the immune response to SARS-CoV-2, is where the repertoires were released. The dataset comprised deeply sampled blood TCRbeta repertoires from subjects exposed to, actively infected with, or recovered from COVID-19.

As regards this clone: Which antigen it targets is not known. Base qualities are not at hand, and no much larger clone is one base apart.

Broader findings and caveats from the paper: The quantity of clinical and demographic metadata differed by source and by participant and was supplied without curation.

Whole blood was collected in K2EDTA tubes by collaborating institutions according to the institutions' own protocols. For TCRbeta analysis, collaborators shipped samples as frozen whole blood, isolated PBMCs, or DNA extracted from either of those sample types. TCRbeta CDR3 regions were amplified from genomic DNA using the immunoSEQ Assay, a bias-controlled multiplex PCR. From the authors' description of their analysis: Nucleated cell counts per sample were estimated from amplification of reference gene primers within the assay. To quantify the absolute abundance of each unique TCRbeta CDR3 rearrangement, sequence reads were collapsed and filtered. For each sample, productive Simpson clonality was calculated as the square root of Simpson's diversity index across productive rearrangements. This is the immuneACCESS table as TCRdb keeps it, with only in-frame sequences that have V and J called. A part of the clones is gone; compared with another copy, unresolved V genes explain less than half, and the rest is unexplained. V, J and clone size are those of that table, while D and trimming were read from the DNA. Present in this sample are about 62,000 clones, around 90% of which were seen just once. The ten most abundant clones make up 5% to 6% of the sample.

Material for sequencing was peripheral blood. The sequence was collected from a human donor in a cohort sampled during active COVID-19.

The CDR3 corresponds to CASSNASAGDVETQYF. Read as DNA, the sequence is TGTGCCAGCAGCAATGCATCTGCGGGAGATGTAGAGACCCAGTACTTC. The V and J segments used are TRBV21-1 and TRBJ2-5; the table gives TRBD2 as D, unverified against the DNA. TRBV21-1 is a documented pseudogene. There are 16 amino acids in the CDR3, from cysteine to phenylalanine inclusive. Of the read, only the CDR3 DNA is kept; its 48 bases are in frame from base 1.